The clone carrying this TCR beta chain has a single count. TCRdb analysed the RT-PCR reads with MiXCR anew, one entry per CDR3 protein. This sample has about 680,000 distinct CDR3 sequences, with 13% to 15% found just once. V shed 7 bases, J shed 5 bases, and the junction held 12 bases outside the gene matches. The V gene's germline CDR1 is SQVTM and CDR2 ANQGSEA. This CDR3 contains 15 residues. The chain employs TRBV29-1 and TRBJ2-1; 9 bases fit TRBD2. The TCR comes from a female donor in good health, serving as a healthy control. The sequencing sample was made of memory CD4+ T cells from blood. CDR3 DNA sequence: TGCAGCGCTGGGGGGGGCGGGAGGGGAGACAATGAGCAGTTCTTC. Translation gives CSAGGGGRGDNEQFF.